Presented here are 6 T cell receptor beta chains from one specimen sequenced in a study of T cells after posttransplantation cyclophosphamide. Assay used: immunoSEQ multiplex PCR; TCRdb lists only in-frame clones, some missing. The sample lists 11,000 to 15,000 clones; around four fifths were seen once. Specimen: memory CD4+ T cells sorted from PBMCs. These TCRs come from a man aged 50 to 60.

The chain joins TRBV7-8 to TRBJ1-4; D might be TRBD1 (6 bases). Germline-derived CDR1 and CDR2 are SGHVS and FQNEAQ. V was shortened by 5 bases and J by 8 bases, with 18 bases between the two germline ends. This CDR3 is 15 amino acids long. As DNA, the CDR3 is TGTGCCAGCAGCCCTCGACGCCAGGGGAGCGAAAAACTGTTTTTT. Protein product: CASSPRRQGSEKLFF. Looking up the rest from reference TRBV7-8 and TRBJ1-4 gives the full variable domain: GAGVSQSPRYKVAKRGQDVALRCDPISGHVSLFWYQQALGQGPEFLTYFQNEAQLDKSGLPSDRFFAERPEGSVSTLKIQRTQQEDSAVYLCASSPRRQGSEKLFFGSGTQLSVL.

This chain connects TRBV2 to TRBJ1-2, with D hard to call. This CDR3 has 11 amino acids. Germline CDR1 and CDR2: SNHLY and FYNNEI. V shed 6 bases and J shed 8 bases, with 10 bases lying between them. CDR3 sequence reads: CASRLASGYTF. The CDR3 nucleotides read TGTGCCAGCAGGCTCGCGTCCGGCTACACCTTC.

The rearrangement links TRBV28 to TRBJ2-7; 7 bases line up with TRBD2. From germline, CDR1 is MDHEN and CDR2 SYDVKM. The trim removed 8 bases at V and 3 bases at J, leaving 4 bases unmatched. There are 12 residues in the CDR3. CDR3 sequence (DNA): TGTGCCAGCGGTCGGACTAGCTACGAGCAGTACTTC. Protein product: CASGRTSYEQYF.

This clone turned up a few times. The V call is TRBV15, the J call TRBJ2-5, with D possibly being TRBD2 (5 bases). V shed 0 bases and J shed 1 base, with 9 bases lying between them. Germline CDR1 reads LNHNV; CDR2 reads YYDKDF (reference sequence). There are 15 residues in the CDR3. The CDR3 reads CATSRDLRAQETQYF. CDR3 DNA: TGTGCCACCAGCAGAGATTTGAGGGCCCAAGAGACCCAGTACTTC.

The chain is built from TRBV6-5 and TRBJ2-1; D possibly corresponds to TRBD2 (5 bases). This CDR3 has 10 residues. The V end was cut by 8 bases, the J end by 9 bases, with 8 bases between. CDR1 is MNHEY, CDR2 SVGAGI, per germline. The CDR3 spells CASHGVEQFF. For the CDR3, the DNA is TGTGCCAGCCACGGGGTTGAGCAGTTCTTC.

CDR3 loop: CASSVRSGTGVMRGYTF. The CDR3 nucleotides are TGCGCCAGCAGTGTAAGGAGCGGGACAGGGGTTATGCGGGGCTACACCTTC. The rearrangement uses TRBV10-2 and TRBJ1-2, with TRBD1 matching over 10 bases. The germline V gene has CDR1 WSHSY and CDR2 SAAADI. The V gene end was trimmed by 4 bases and the J gene end by 8 bases; junction bases not matched to a gene: 16. The CDR3 runs to 17 residues.